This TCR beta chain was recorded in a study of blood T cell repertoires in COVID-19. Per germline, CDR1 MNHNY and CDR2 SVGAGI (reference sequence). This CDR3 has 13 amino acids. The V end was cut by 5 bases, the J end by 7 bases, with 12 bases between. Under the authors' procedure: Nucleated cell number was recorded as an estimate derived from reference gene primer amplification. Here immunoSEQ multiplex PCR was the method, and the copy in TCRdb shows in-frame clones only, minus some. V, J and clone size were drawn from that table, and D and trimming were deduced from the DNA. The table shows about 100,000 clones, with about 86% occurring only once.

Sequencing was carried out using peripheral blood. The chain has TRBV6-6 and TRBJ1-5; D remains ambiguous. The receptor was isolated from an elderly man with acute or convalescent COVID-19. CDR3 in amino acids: CASSQEGSQPQHF. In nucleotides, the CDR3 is TGTGCCAGCAGTCAAGAGGGCAGCCAGCCCCAGCATTTT.